This TCR beta chain derives from a study of T cell clusters in autoimmune cytopenias. Looking at the study overall: A median age of almost 60 years and mean of about 50 years characterized healthy donor controls.

This clonotype registers medium-sized (0.01 to 0.1%) by frequency. One tube held mixed TRB-A and TRB-B primer pools for touch-down PCR. Following a re-call of the multiplex PCR reads, TCRdb has one entry per CDR3 protein and lacks DNA. Here the sample table reports roughly 2,000 distinct CDR3 sequences. TRB amplification used roughly 250 ng of peripheral blood genomic DNA. CDR3 length equals 17 residues. The germline gives CDR1 SGHDT, CDR2 YYEEEE. The sample was also reused in another study, on T cell repertoires in aging, cancer and after chemotherapy.

This chain joins TRBV5-6 and TRBJ1-5; absent DNA, TCRdb's TRBD1 call cannot be checked. The TCR was taken from a human donor in good health. Sequenced input: peripheral blood. The CDR3 loop is CASSRRGREGSNQPQHF.